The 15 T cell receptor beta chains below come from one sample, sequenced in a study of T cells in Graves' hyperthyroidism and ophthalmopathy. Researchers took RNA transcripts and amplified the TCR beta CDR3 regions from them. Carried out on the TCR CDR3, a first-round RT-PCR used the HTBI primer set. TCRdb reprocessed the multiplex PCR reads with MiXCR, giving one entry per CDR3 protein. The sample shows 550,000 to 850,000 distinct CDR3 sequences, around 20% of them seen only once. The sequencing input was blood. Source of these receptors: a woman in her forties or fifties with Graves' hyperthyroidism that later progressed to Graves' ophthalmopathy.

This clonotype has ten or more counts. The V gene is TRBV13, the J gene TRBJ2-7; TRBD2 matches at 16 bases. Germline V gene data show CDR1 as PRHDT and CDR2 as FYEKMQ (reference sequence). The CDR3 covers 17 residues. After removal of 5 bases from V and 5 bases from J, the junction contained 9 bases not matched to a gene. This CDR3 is CASSTGTSGGAFNEQYF. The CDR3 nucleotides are TGTGCCAGCAGCACCGGGACTAGCGGGGGGGCATTCAACGAGCAGTACTTC.

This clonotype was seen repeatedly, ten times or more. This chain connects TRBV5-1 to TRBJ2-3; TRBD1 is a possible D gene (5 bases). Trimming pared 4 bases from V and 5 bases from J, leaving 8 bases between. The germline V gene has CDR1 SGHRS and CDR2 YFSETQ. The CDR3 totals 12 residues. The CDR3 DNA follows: TGCGCCAGCAGCGGTCAGGGAGATACGCAGTATTTT. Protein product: CASSGQGDTQYF.

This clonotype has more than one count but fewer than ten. Here the CDR3 DNA reads TGTGCCACCAGCAGGAAACAGGGGGCCCTCACTGAAGCTTTCTTT. It yields the protein CATSRKQGALTEAFF. This sequence joins TRBV15 and TRBJ1-1, with 9 bases aligning to TRBD1. Germline V gene sequence: CDR1 LNHNV, CDR2 YYDKDF (reference sequence). Trimming cost V 3 bases and J 4 bases; bases outside gene matches: 6. This CDR3 is built from 15 residues.

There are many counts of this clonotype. The CDR3 here is CASSQDLGAYNEQFF. The CDR3 coding sequence is TGTGCCAGCAGCCAAGACTTGGGGGCCTACAATGAGCAGTTCTTC. The rearrangement uses TRBV3-1 and TRBJ2-1; possibly TRBD1 or TRBD2 for D (5 bases each). V gave up 0 bases and J gave up 2 bases, with 8 bases separating them. Germline V gene lookup returns CDR1 LGHDT and CDR2 YNNKEL (reference sequence). CDR3 length: 15 amino acids.

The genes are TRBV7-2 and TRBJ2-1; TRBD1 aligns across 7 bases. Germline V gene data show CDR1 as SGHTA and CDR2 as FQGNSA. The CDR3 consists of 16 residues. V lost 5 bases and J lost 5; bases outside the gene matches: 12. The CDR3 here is CASSHPRTGFDNEQFF. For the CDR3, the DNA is TGTGCCAGCAGCCACCCCCGGACAGGCTTTGACAATGAGCAGTTCTTC.

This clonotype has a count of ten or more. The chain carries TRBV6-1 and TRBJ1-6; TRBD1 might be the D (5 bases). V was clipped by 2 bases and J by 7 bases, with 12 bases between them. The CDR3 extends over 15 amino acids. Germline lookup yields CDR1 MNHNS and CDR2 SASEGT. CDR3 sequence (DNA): TGTGCCAGCAGTGAACAGTACAGGCAGAATTCACCCCTCCACTTT. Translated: CASSEQYRQNSPLHF.

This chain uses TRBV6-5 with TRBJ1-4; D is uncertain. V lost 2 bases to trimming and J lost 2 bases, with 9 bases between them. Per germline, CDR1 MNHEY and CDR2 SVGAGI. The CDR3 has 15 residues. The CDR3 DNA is TGTGCCAGCAGTTACGATGGGCGGACTAATGAAAAACTGTTTTTT. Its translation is CASSYDGRTNEKLFF.

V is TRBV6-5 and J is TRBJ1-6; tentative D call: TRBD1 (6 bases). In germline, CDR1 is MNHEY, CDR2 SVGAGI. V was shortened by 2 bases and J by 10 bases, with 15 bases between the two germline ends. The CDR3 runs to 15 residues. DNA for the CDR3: TGTGCCAGCAGTTACGGGGGCCCGGGGAGATCACCCCTCCACTTT. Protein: CASSYGGPGRSPLHF.

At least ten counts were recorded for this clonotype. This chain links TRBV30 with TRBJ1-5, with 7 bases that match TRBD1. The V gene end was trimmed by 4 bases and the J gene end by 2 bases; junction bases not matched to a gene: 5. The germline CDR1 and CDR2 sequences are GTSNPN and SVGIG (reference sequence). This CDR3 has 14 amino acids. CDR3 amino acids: CAWNNRGGNQPQHF. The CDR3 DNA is TGTGCCTGGAATAACAGGGGCGGCAATCAGCCCCAGCATTTT.

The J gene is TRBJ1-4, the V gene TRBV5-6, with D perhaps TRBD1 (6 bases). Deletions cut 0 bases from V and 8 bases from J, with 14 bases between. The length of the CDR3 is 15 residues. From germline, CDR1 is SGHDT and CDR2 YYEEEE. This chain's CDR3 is CASSLVPGRGEKLFF. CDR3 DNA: TGTGCCAGCAGCTTGGTTCCAGGCAGGGGCGAAAAACTGTTTTTT. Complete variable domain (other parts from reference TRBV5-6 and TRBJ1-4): DAGVTQSPTHLIKTRGQQVTLRCSPKSGHDTVSWYQQALGQGPQFIFQYYEEEERQRGNFPDRFSGHQFPNYSSELNVNALLLGDSALYLCASSLVPGRGEKLFFGSGTQLSVL.

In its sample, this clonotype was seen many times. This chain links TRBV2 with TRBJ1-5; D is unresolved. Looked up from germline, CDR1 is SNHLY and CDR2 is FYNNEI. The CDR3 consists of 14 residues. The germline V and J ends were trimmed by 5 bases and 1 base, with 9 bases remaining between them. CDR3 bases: TGTGCCAGCAGTTACATGGCGAGCAATCAGCCCCAGCATTTT. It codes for CASSYMASNQPQHF.

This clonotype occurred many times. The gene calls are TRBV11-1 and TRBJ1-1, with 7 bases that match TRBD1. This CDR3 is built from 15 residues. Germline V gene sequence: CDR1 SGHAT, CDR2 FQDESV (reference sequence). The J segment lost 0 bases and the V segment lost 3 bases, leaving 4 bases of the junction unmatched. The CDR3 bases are TGTGCCAGCAGCTTGAGCAGGGGGTTGAACACTGAAGCTTTCTTT. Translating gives CASSLSRGLNTEAFF.

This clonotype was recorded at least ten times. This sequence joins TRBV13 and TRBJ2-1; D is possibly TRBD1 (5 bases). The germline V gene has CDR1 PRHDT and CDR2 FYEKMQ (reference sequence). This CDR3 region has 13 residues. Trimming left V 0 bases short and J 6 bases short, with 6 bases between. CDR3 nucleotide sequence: TGTGCCAGCAGCTTAGGGCAGGGCAATGAGCAGTTCTTC. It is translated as CASSLGQGNEQFF.

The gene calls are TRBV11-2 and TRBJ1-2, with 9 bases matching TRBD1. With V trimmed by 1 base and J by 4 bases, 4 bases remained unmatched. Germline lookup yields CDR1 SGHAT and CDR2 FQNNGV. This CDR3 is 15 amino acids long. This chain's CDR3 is CASSLGQGGAYGYTF. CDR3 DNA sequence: TGTGCCAGCAGCTTAGGACAGGGGGGCGCCTATGGCTACACCTTC.

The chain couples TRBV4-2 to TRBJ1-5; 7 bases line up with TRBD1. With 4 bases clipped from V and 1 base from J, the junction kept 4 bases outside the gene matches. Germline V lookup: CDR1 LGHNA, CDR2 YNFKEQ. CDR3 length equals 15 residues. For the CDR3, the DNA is TGTGCCAGCAGCCCCGGACAGGACAGCAATCAGCCCCAGCATTTT. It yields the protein CASSPGQDSNQPQHF.